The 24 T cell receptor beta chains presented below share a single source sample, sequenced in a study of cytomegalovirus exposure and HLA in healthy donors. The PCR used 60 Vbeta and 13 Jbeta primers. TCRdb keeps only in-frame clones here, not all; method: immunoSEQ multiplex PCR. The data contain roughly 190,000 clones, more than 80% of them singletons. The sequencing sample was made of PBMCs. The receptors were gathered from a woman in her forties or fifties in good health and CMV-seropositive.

The DNA for the CDR3 is TGTGCCTGGACTCTGACAGAAAGGGGGAACACTGAAGCTTTCTTT. This translates into CAWTLTERGNTEAFF. The chain recombines TRBV30 with TRBJ1-1; possible D gene TRBD1, 5 bases. This CDR3 contains 15 residues. Germline CDR1 GTSNPN, CDR2 SVGIG (reference sequence). Trimming took 4 bases from V and 1 from J, leaving 16 bases between them. The variable domain in full, completed from reference TRBV30 and TRBJ1-1, reads SQTIHQWPATLVQPVGSPLSLECTVEGTSNPNLYWYRQAAGRGLQLLFYSVGIGQISSEVPQNLSASRPQDRQFILSSKKLLLSDSGFYLCAWTLTERGNTEAFFGQGTRLTVV.

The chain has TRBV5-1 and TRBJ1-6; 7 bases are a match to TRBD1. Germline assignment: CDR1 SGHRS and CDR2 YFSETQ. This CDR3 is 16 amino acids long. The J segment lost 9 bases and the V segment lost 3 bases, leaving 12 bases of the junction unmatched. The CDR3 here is CASSYGGQGVGSPLHF. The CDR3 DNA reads TGCGCCAGCAGCTATGGAGGGCAGGGGGTGGGTTCACCCCTCCACTTT.

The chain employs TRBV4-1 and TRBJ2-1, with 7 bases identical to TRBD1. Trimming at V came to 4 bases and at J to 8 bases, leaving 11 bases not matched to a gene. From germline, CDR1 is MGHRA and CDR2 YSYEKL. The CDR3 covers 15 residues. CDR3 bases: TGCGCCAGCAGCCCCCGGGCAGGGGGTTTATATGAGCAGTTCTTC. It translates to CASSPRAGGLYEQFF.

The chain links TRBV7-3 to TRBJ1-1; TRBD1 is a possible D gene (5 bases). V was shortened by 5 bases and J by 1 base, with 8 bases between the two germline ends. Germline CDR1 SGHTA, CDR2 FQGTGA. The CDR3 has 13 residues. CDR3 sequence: CASSLTGNTEAFF. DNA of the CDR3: TGTGCCAGCAGCCTCACAGGGAACACTGAAGCTTTCTTT.

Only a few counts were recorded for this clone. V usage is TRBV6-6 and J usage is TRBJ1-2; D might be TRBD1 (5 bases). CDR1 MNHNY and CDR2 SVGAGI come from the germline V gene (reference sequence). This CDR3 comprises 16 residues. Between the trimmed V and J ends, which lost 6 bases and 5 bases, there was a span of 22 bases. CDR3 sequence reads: CASSHTSVGREYGYTF. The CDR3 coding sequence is TGTGCCAGCAGCCACACTTCGGTCGGCAGGGAATATGGCTACACCTTC.

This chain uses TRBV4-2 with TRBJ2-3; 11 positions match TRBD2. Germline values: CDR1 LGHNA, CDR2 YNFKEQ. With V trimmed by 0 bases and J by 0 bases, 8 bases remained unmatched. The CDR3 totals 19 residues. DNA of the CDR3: TGTGCCAGCAGCCAAGAAGGCACTAGCGGGGGAGCTAGCACAGATACGCAGTATTTT. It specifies CASSQEGTSGGASTDTQYF.

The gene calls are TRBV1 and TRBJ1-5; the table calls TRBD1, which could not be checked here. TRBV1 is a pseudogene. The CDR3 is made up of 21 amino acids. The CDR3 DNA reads TGCACCAGCAGCCAAGATAGCCAGCACCACACCGGACAGGGTAGGTCTCAGCCCCAGCATTTT. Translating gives CTSSQDSQHHTGQGRSQPQHF.

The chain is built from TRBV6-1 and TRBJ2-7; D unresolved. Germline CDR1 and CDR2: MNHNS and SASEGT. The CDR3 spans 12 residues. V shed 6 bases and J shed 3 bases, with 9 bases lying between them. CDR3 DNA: TGTGCCAGCAGCCATACCGGCTACGAGCAGTACTTC. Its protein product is CASSHTGYEQYF.

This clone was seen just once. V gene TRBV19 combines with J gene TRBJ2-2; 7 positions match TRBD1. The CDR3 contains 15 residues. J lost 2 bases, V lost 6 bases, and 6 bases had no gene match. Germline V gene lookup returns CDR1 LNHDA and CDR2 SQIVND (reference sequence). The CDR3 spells CASRRRQGNTGELFF. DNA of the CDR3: TGTGCCAGTAGACGGCGACAGGGTAACACCGGGGAGCTGTTTTTT.

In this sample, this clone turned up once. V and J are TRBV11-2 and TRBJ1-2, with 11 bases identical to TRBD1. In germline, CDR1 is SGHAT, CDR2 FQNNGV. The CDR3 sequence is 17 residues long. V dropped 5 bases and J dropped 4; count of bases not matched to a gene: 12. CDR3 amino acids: CASSPTPGQGEGYGYTF. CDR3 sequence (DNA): TGTGCCAGCAGCCCAACCCCGGGACAGGGGGAGGGCTATGGCTACACCTTC.

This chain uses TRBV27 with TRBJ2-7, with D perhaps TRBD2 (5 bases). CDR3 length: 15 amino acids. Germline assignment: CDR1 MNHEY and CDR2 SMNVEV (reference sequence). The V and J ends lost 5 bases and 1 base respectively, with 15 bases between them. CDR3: CASSRLPGQSYEQYF. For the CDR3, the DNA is TGTGCCAGCAGTCGACTACCGGGCCAGTCCTACGAGCAGTACTTC.

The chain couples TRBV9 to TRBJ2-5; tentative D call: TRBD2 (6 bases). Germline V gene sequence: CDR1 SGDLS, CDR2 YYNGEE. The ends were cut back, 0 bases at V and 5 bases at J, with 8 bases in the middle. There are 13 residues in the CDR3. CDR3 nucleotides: TGTGCCAGCAGCGTAGCGGGGGAGGAGACCCAGTACTTC. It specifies CASSVAGEETQYF.

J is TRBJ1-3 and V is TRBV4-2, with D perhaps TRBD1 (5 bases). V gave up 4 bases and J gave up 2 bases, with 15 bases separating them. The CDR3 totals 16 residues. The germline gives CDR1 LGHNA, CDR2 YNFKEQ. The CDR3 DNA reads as TGTGCCAGCAGCCCCGCAACAGGTACTCCTGGAAACACCATATATTTT. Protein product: CASSPATGTPGNTIYF.

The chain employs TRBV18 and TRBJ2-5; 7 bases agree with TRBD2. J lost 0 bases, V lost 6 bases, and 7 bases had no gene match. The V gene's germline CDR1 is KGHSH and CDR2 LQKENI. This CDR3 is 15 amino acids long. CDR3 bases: TGTGCCAGCTCCACCAGGGAGGGTTACCAAGAGACCCAGTACTTC. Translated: CASSTREGYQETQYF.

DNA for the CDR3: TGCGCCAGCAGCTTGGGAAAGGGGGCGGGGGCTTTCTTT. Amino acids: CASSLGKGAGAFF. V is TRBV5-1 and J is TRBJ1-1, with 7 positions matching TRBD1. CDR3 size: 13 residues. Germline CDR1 reads SGHRS; CDR2 reads YFSETQ. V lost 0 bases, J lost 11 bases, and 7 bases stayed unmatched. Together with reference TRBV5-1 and TRBJ1-1, the CDR3 gives the full variable domain: KAGVTQTPRYLIKTRGQQVTLSCSPISGHRSVSWYQQTPGQGLQFLFEYFSETQRNKGNFPGRFSGRQFSNSRSEMNVSTLELGDSALYLCASSLGKGAGAFFGQGTRLTVV.

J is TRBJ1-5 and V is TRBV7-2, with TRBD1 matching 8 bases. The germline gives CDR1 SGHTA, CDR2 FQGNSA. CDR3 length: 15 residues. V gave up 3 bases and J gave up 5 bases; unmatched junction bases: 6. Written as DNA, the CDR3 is TGTGCCAGCAGCTTTAGTGGACAGGGCTATCAGCCCCAGCATTTT. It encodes CASSFSGQGYQPQHF.

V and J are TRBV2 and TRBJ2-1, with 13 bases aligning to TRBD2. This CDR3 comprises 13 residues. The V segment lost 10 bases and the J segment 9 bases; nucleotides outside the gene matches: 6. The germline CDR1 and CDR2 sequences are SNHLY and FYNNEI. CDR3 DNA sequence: TGTGCCACCGAGGGACTAGCGGGGACTGAGCAGTTCTTC. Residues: CATEGLAGTEQFF.

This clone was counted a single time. The CDR3 protein is CASSLFLSGGASDTQYF. CDR3 in DNA: TGCGCCAGCAGCTTGTTCCTTAGCGGGGGGGCCTCAGATACGCAGTATTTT. The rearrangement joins TRBV5-1 to TRBJ2-3, with 11 nucleotides matching TRBD2. V gave up 1 base and J gave up 4 bases; unmatched junction bases: 8. The CDR3 covers 17 residues. Germline CDR1 is SGHRS and CDR2 is YFSETQ.

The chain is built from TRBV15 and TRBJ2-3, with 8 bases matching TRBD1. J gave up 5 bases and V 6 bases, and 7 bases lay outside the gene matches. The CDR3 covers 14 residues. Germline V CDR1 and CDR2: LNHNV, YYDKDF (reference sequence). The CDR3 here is CATSPGGSGDTQYF. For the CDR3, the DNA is TGTGCCACCAGTCCAGGGGGCTCTGGAGATACGCAGTATTTT. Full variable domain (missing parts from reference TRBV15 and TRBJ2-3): DAMVIQNPRYQVTQFGKPVTLSCSQTLNHNVMYWYQQKSSQAPKLLFHYYDKDFNNEADTPDNFQSRRPNTSFCFLDIRSPGLGDTAMYLCATSPGGSGDTQYFGPGTRLTVL.

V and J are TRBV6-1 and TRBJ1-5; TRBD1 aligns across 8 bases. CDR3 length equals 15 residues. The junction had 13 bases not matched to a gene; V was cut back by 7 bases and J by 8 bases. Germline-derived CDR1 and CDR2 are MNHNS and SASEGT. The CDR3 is CASTLTGTGREPQHF. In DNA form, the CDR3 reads TGTGCCAGCACTCTGACCGGGACAGGTAGAGAGCCCCAGCATTTT.

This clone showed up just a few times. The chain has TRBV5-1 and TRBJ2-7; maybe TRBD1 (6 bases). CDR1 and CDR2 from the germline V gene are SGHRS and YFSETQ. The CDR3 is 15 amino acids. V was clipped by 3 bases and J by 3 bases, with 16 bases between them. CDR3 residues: CASSSTPTGVYEQYF. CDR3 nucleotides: TGCGCCAGCAGCTCCACCCCGACAGGCGTCTACGAGCAGTACTTC. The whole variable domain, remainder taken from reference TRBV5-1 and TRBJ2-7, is KAGVTQTPRYLIKTRGQQVTLSCSPISGHRSVSWYQQTPGQGLQFLFEYFSETQRNKGNFPGRFSGRQFSNSRSEMNVSTLELGDSALYLCASSSTPTGVYEQYFGPGTRLTVT.

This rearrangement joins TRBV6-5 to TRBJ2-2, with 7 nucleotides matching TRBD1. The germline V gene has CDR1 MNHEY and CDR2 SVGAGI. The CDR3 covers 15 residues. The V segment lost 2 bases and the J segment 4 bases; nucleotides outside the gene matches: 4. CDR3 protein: CASSYVQGPTGELFF. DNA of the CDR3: TGTGCCAGCAGTTACGTACAGGGGCCCACCGGGGAGCTGTTTTTT.

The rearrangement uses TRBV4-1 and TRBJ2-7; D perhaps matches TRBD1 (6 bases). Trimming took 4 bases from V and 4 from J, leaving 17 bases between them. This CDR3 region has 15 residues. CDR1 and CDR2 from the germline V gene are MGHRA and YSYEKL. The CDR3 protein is CASSRVDRPGYEQYF. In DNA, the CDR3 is TGCGCCAGCAGCCGAGTTGACAGGCCGGGGTACGAGCAGTACTTC.

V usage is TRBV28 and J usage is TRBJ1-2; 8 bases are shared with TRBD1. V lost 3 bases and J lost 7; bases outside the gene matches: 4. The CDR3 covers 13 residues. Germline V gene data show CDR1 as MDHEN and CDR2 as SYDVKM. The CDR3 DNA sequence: TGTGCCAGCAGTTTCCAGGGGGCAGGTGGCTACACCTTC. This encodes CASSFQGAGGYTF.